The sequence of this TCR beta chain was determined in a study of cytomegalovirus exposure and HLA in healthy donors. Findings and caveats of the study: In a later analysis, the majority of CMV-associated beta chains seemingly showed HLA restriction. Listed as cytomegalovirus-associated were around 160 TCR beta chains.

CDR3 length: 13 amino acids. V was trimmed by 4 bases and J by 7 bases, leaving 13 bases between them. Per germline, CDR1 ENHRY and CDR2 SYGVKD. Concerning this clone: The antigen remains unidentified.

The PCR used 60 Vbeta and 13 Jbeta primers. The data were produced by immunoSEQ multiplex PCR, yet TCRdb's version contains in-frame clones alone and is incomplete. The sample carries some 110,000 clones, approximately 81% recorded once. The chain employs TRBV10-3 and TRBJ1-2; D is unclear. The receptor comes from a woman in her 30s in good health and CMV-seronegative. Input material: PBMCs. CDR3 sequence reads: CAISGEGLIGYTF. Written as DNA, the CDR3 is TGTGCCATCAGTGGGGAGGGCTTAATTGGCTACACCTTC.